This TCR beta chain was identified in a study of shared clonotypes between healthy human individuals. This table comes from immunoSEQ multiplex PCR, and its TCRdb copy is limited to in-frame clones, with some not included. The data contain some 1.4 million clones, more than 95% of them singletons. Points from the study as a whole: The study's rarefaction showed incomplete sorted-subset sequencing despite large depth.

Per the germline V gene, CDR1 is SGHDN and CDR2 is FVKESK. The CDR3 extends over 16 amino acids. V lost 0 bases, J lost 6 bases, and 16 bases lay in between. Donors, healthy HIV-negative adults, lacked recent acute infections or vaccinations. Both subsets, CD45RA+ naive and CD45RA-negative memory, were split from the CD4+ cells. Note on this clone: The antigen is undetermined.

Material for sequencing was naive CD4+ T cells sorted from blood. Subset specified: CD45RA+ positively selected. V and J are TRBV14 and TRBJ2-3; D perhaps matches TRBD1 (5 bases). This receptor was taken from a man aged 30 to 39 in good health. This CDR3 reads CASSQDLGVPGDTQYF. The CDR3 DNA follows: TGTGCCAGCAGCCAAGATCTAGGGGTACCCGGGGATACGCAGTATTTT.